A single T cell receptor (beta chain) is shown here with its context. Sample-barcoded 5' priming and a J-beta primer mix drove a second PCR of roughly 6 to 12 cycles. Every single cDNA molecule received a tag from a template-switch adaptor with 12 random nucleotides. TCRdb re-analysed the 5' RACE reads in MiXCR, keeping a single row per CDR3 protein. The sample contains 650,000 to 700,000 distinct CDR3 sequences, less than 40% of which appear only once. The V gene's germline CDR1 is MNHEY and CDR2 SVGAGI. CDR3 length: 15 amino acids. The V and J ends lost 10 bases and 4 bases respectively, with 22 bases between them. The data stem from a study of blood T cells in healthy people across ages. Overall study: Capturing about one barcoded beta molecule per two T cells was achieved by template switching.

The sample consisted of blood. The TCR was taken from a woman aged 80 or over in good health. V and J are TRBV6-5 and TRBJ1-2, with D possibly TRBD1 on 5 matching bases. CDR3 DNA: TGTGCCACCAATCGGGTTTCTGGGGGGGGCTATGGCTACACCTTC. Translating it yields CATNRVSGGGYGYTF.